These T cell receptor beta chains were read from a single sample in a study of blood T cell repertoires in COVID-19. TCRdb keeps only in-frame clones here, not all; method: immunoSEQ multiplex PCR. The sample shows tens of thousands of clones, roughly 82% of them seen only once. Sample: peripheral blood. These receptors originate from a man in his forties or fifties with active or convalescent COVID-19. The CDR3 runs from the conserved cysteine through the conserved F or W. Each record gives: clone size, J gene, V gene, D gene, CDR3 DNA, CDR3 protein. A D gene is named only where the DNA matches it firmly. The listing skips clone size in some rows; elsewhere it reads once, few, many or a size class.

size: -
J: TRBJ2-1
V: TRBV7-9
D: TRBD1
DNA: TGTGCCAGCAGCCCTGGGACAGACAGGAATGAGCAGTTCTTC
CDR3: CASSPGTDRNEQFF

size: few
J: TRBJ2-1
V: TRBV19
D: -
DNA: TGTGCCACCCAACGGACGGAGGTAACCTCTAATGAGCAGTTCTTC
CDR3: CATQRTEVTSNEQFF

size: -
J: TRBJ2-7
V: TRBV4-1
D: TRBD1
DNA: TGCGCCAGCAGCCCCGGACAGGGGGCCTCCTACGAGCAGTACTTC
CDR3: CASSPGQGASYEQYF

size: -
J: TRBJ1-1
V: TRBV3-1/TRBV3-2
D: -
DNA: TGTGCCAGCAGCCAAGTTCTCCTGAACACTGAAGCTTTCTTT
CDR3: CASSQVLLNTEAFF

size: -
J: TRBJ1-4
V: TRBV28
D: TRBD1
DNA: TGTGCCAGCAGTTTAAGGCAGGGGGCGCGGGGTGGTGAAAAACTGTTTTTT
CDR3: CASSLRQGARGGEKLFF

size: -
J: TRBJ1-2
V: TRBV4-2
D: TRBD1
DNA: TGTGCCAGCAGCCAGAGGGACAGGGAGAACTATGGCTACACCTTC
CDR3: CASSQRDRENYGYTF

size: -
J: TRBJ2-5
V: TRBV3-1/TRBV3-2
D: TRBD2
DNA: TGTGCCAGCAGCTTCTCGGGTAGCGGGGGGAGGAGGACCCAGTACTTC
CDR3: CASSFSGSGGRRTQYF

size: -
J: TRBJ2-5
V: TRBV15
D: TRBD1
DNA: TGTGCCACCAGCGCCCCGGGACAGGGATTGGAAGAGACCCAGTACTTC
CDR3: CATSAPGQGLEETQYF

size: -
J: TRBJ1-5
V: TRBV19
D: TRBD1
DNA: TGTGCCAGCCGGGACAGGGGAAATCAGCCCCAGCATTTT
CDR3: CASRDRGNQPQHF

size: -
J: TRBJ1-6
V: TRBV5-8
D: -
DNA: TGTGCCAGCAGCTCGGGACTTATGAATTCACCCCTCCACTTT
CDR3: CASSSGLMNSPLHF

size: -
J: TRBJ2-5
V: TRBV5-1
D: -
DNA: TGCGCCAGCAGCCTGAGGAGGCAAGAGACCCAGTACTTC
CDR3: CASSLRRQETQYF

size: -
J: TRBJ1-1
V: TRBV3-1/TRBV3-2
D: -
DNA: TGTGCCAGCAGCCACGGGGGGGGGAACACTGAAGCTTTCTTT
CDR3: CASSHGGGNTEAFF

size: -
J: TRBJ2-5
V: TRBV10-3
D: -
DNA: TGTGCCATCAGTGAAGGCGAGGCGGACAAAGAGACCCAGTACTTC
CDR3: CAISEGEADKETQYF

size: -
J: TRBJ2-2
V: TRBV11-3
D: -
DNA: TGTGCCAGCAGCTCCCCGCGCACCGGGGAGCTGTTTTTT
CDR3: CASSSPRTGELFF

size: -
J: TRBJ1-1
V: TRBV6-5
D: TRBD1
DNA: TGTGCCAGCAGCATAACAGGGGGCACTGAAGCTTTCTTT
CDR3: CASSITGGTEAFF

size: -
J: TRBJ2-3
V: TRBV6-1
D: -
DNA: TGTGCCAGCAGTGAAATGGGGCTAGATACGCAGTATTTT
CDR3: CASSEMGLDTQYF

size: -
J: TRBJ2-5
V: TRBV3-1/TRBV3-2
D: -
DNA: TGTGCCAGCAGCCAACCCCGGCAGGGGCAAGAGACCCAGTACTTC
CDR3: CASSQPRQGQETQYF

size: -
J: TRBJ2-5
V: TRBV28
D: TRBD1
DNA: TGTGCCAGCAGTTCGGGCGGGGCAGGGGGCCAGGGGACCCAGTACTTC
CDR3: CASSSGGAGGQGTQYF

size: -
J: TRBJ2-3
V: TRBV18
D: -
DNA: TGTGCCAGCTCACCAGGACTCATTAGCACAGATACGCAGTATTTT
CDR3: CASSPGLISTDTQYF

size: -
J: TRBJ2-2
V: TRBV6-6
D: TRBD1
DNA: TGTGCCAGCAGTTACGGGACAGGCGTGAACACCGGGGAGCTGTTTTTT
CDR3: CASSYGTGVNTGELFF

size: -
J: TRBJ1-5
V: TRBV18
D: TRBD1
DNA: TGTGCCAGCTCAGAGGGACAGGGAGGGCCCCAGCATTTT
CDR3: CASSEGQGGPQHF

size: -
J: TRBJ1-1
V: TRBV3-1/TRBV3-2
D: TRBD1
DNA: TGTGCCAGCAGCCAAGGGGACAGGGGGAGGGCTGAAGCTTTCTTT
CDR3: CASSQGDRGRAEAFF

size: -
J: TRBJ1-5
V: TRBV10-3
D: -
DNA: TGTGCCATCAGTGAAGAGGGTGGCAATCAGCCCCAGCATTTT
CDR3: CAISEEGGNQPQHF

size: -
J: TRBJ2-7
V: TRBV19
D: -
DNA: TGTGCCAGTAGTAAATCGCGTCCTCCTAACGAGCAGTACTTC
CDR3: CASSKSRPPNEQYF

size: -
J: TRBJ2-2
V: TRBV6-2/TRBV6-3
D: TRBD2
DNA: TGTGCCAGCAGTCAAAGGACTAGCGGCTACACCGGGGAGCTGTTTTTT
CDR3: CASSQRTSGYTGELFF

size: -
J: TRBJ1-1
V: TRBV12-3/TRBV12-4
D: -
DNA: TGTGCCAGCAGTTTCGGGGGTTTCACTGAAGCTTTCTTT
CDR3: CASSFGGFTEAFF

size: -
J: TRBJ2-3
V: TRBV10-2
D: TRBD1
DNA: TGCGCCAGCAGTGAGTCGGGGGGACAGGGCACAGATACGCAGTATTTT
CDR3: CASSESGGQGTDTQYF

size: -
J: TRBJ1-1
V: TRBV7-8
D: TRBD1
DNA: TGTGCCAGCAGCACGACACAGGGGTGGGCCACTGAAGCTTTCTTT
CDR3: CASSTTQGWATEAFF

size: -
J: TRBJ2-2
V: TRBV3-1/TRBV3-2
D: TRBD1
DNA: TGTGCCAGCATCGGGACAGGCCTGACCGGGGAGCTGTTTTTT
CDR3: CASIGTGLTGELFF

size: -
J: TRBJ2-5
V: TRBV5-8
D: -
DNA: TGTGCCAGCAGACCACAGTCCCAAGAGACCCAGTACTTC
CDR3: CASRPQSQETQYF

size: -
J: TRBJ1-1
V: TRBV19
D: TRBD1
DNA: TGTGCCAGTAGTCCTGGGAACAGGGGCATGAACACTGAAGCTTTCTTT
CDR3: CASSPGNRGMNTEAFF

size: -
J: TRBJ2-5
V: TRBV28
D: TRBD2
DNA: TGTGCCAGCAGTTTAGGAGTGCGGGGGGGCATGGTGGAGACCCAGTACTTC
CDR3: CASSLGVRGGMVETQYF

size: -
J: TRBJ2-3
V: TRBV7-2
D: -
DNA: TGTGCCAGCAGCTTAGGTTCTGCAGGAAGCACAGATACGCAGTATTTT
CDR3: CASSLGSAGSTDTQYF

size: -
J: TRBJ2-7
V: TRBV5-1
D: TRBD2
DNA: TGCGCCAGCAGCTTTTCTGCGGGGGGGTTTTCCTACGAGCAGTACTTC
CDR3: CASSFSAGGFSYEQYF

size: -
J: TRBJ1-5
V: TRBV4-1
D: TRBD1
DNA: TGCGCCAGCAGCCAGGGAGGACAGGGCGCCCTGAATCAGCCCCAGCATTTT
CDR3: CASSQGGQGALNQPQHF

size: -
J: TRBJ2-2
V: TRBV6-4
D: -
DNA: TGTGCCAGCAGGTACTTGAGACAGCACTCCGGGGAGCTGTTTTTT
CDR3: CASRYLRQHSGELFF

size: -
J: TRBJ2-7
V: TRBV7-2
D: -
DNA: TGTGCCAGCAGCTCACAGGGATCAAGTTCCTACGAGCAGTACTTC
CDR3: CASSSQGSSSYEQYF

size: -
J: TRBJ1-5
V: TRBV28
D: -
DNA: TGTGCCAGCAGTTTAACGTCGGGGTATCAGCCCCAGCATTTT
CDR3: CASSLTSGYQPQHF

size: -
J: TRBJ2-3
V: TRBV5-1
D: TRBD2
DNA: TGCGCCAGCAGCTTTCCGACTAGCGGGGGGGAAACAGATACGCAGTATTTT
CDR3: CASSFPTSGGETDTQYF

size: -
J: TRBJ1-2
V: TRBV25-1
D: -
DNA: TGTGCCAGCAGTGCCCAGGACAGATTCTACACCTTC
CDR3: CASSAQDRFYTF

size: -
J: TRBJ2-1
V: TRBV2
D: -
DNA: TGTGCCAGCACTGAGGGGCCCTACAATGAGCAGTTCTTC
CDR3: CASTEGPYNEQFF

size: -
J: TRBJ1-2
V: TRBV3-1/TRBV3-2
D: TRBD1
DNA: TGTGCCAGCAGCCCCGGCAGGGGGCGAACTAACTATGGCTACACCTTC
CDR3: CASSPGRGRTNYGYTF

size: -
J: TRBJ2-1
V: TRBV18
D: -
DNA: TGTGCCAGCTCACTAGGACAGTCCTACAATGAGCAGTTCTTC
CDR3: CASSLGQSYNEQFF

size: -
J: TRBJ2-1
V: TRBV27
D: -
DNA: TGTGCCAGCAGGACGTTCAAGGGGTTTTACAATGAGCAGTTCTTC
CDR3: CASRTFKGFYNEQFF

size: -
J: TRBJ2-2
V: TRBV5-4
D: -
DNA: TGTGCCAGCAGCTTGGGCGGGGTGTACACCGGGGAGCTGTTTTTT
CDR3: CASSLGGVYTGELFF

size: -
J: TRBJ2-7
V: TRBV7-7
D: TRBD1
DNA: TGTGCCAGCAGCCCCGTCGGACAGGGCTACGAGCAGTACTTC
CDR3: CASSPVGQGYEQYF